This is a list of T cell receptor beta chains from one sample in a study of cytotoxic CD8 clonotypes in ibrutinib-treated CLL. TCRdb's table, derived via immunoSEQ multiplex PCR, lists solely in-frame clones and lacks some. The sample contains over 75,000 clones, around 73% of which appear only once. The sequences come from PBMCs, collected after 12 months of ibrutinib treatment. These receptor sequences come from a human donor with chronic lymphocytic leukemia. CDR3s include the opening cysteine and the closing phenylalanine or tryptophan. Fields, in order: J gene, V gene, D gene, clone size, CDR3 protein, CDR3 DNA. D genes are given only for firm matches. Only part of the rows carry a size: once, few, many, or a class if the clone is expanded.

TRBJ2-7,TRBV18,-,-,CASSPTGLDYEQYF,TGTGCCAGCTCACCCACCGGATTAGACTACGAGCAGTACTTC
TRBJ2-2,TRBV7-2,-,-,CASSSSGNTGELFF,TGTGCCAGCAGCTCGTCAGGGAACACCGGGGAGCTGTTTTTT
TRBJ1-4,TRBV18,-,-,CASSPSGVTNEKLFF,TGTGCCAGCTCACCGTCGGGTGTAACTAATGAAAAACTGTTTTTT
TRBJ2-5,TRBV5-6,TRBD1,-,CASSWTGETQYF,TGTGCCAGCAGCTGGACAGGAGAGACCCAGTACTTC
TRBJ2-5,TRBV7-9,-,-,CASSPPSQETQYF,TGTGCCAGCAGCCCCCCCTCCCAAGAGACCCAGTACTTC
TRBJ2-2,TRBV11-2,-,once,CASSLGAYPGELFF,TGTGCCAGCAGTCTAGGGGCATACCCCGGGGAGCTGTTTTTT
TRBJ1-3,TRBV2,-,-,CASSELVGRGHSGNTIYF,TGTGCCAGCAGTGAATTGGTGGGGCGGGGCCACTCTGGAAACACCATATATTTT
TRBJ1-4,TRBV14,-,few,CASSPQQVRLFF,TGTGCCAGCAGTCCTCAACAGGTGCGACTGTTTTTT
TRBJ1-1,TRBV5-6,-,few,CASSLALADKAEAFF,TGTGCCAGCAGCTTGGCCCTCGCAGATAAGGCTGAAGCTTTCTTT
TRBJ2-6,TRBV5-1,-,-,CASSFSGTSGANVLTF,TGCGCCAGCAGCTTTTCGGGGACCTCTGGGGCCAACGTCCTGACTTTC
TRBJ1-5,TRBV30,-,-,CAWSQSSNQPQHF,TGTGCCTGGAGCCAGAGTAGCAATCAGCCCCAGCATTTT
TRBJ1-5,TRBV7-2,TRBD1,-,CASSDRTGGASQPQHF,TGTGCCAGCAGCGACCGGACAGGGGGCGCATCTCAGCCCCAGCATTTT
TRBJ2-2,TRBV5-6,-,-,CASSLLGTGELFF,TGTGCCAGCAGCTTGCTGGGCACCGGGGAGCTGTTTTTT
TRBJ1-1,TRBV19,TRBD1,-,CASSFRDRGQKAEAFF,TGTGCCAGTAGTTTCCGGGACAGGGGGCAGAAGGCTGAAGCTTTCTTT
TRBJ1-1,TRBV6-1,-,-,CASSERENTEAFF,TGTGCCAGCAGTGAGAGAGAGAACACTGAAGCTTTCTTT
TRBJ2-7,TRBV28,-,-,CASSLTDYEQYF,TGTGCCAGCAGTTTAACGGACTACGAGCAGTACTTC
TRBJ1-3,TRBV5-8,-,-,CASSLNSLSSNTIYF,TGTGCCAGCAGCTTGAACAGTCTATCGAGCAACACCATATATTTT
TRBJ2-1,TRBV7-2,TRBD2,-,CASSYKVSGERSYNEQFF,TGTGCCAGCAGCTATAAAGTTAGCGGGGAACGCTCCTACAATGAGCAGTTCTTC
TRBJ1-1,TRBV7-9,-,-,CASSLKENTEAFF,TGTGCCAGCAGCTTAAAAGAGAACACTGAAGCTTTCTTT
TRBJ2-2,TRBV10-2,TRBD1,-,CARAGQGDGELFF,TGCGCCAGGGCGGGACAGGGGGACGGGGAGCTGTTTTTT
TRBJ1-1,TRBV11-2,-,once,CASSRGQTYTEAFF,TGTGCCAGCAGCCGAGGACAGACCTACACTGAAGCTTTCTTT
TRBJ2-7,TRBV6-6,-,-,CASSSSGASYEQYF,TGTGCCAGCAGTTCGTCCGGGGCCTCCTACGAGCAGTACTTC
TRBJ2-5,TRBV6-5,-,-,CASSSLQGLETQYF,TGTGCCAGCAGTTCCCTACAGGGTTTAGAGACCCAGTACTTC
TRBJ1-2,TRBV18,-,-,CASSPDLLYGYTF,TGTGCCAGCTCACCAGACTTGCTCTATGGCTACACCTTC
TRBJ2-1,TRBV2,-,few,CASSPRLNEQFF,TGTGCCAGCAGTCCTAGGTTGAATGAGCAGTTCTTC
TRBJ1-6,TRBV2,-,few,CASSASWRNNSPLHF,TGTGCCAGCAGTGCGAGTTGGCGGAATAATTCACCCCTCCACTTT
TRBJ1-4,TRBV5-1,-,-,CASSLTGATNEKLFF,TGCGCCAGCAGCTTGACGGGGGCAACTAATGAAAAACTGTTTTTT
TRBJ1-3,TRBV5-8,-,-,CASSLRGVESFSGNTIYF,TGTGCCAGCAGCCTGCGGGGAGTCGAGTCATTCTCTGGAAACACCATATATTTT
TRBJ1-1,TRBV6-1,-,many,CASGWTVNTEAFF,TGTGCCAGCGGCTGGACGGTGAACACTGAAGCTTTCTTT
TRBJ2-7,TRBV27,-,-,CASSEDIGSYEQYF,TGTGCCAGCAGCGAGGACATCGGCTCCTACGAGCAGTACTTC
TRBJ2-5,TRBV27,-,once,CASSFFGGQETQYF,TGTGCCAGCAGTTTCTTCGGCGGGCAAGAGACCCAGTACTTC
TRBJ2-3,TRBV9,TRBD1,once,CASSVGTGGGYGTDTQYF,TGTGCCAGCAGCGTAGGAACAGGGGGAGGTTACGGCACAGATACGCAGTATTTT
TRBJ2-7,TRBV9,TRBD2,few,CASSEGTSGATQYF,TGTGCCAGCAGCGAGGGGACTAGCGGAGCCACACAGTACTTC
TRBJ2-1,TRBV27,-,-,CASSFYGGGRTSSNEQFF,TGTGCCAGCAGTTTCTATGGGGGAGGACGGACTTCTTCGAATGAGCAGTTCTTC
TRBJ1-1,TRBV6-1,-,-,CASRGDGVNTEAFF,TGTGCCAGCAGGGGAGACGGAGTGAACACTGAAGCTTTCTTT
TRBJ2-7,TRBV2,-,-,CASRQEGYEQYF,TGTGCCAGCAGACAGGAGGGCTACGAGCAGTACTTC
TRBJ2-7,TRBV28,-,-,CASSSGDSYEQYF,TGTGCCAGCAGTTCAGGAGACAGCTACGAGCAGTACTTC
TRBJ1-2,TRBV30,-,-,CAWSPGANYGYTF,TGTGCCTGGAGTCCTGGGGCTAACTATGGCTACACCTTC
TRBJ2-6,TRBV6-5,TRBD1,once,CASKTGAAGANVLTF,TGTGCCAGCAAAACAGGGGCGGCTGGGGCCAACGTCCTGACTTTC
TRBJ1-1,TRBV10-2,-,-,CASRYSGNTEAFF,TGCGCCAGCCGATATTCCGGGAACACTGAAGCTTTCTTT
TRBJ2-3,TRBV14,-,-,CASSPHSLRATDTQYF,TGTGCCAGCAGCCCCCATAGTCTAAGGGCCACAGATACGCAGTATTTT
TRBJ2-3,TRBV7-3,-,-,CASSPRGRGHTDTQYF,TGTGCCAGCAGCCCGAGGGGGAGGGGACACACAGATACGCAGTATTTT
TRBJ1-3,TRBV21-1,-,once,CASKFGQGSSGNTIYF,-
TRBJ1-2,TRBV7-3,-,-,CASSLTGRGNYGYTF,TGTGCCAGCAGCTTAACGGGCCGGGGGAACTATGGCTACACCTTC
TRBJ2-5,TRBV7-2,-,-,CASSLAQETQYF,TGTGCCAGCAGCTTAGCACAAGAGACCCAGTACTTC
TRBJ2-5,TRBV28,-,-,CASSIEETQYF,TGTGCCAGCAGTATAGAAGAGACCCAGTACTTC